Below are 18 T cell receptor beta chains sequenced from a single sample in a study of T cell changes during pregnancy in multiple sclerosis. The data were produced by immunoSEQ multiplex PCR, yet TCRdb's version contains in-frame clones alone and is incomplete. Of approximately 45,000 clones in the sample, 91% were seen once. The material sequenced was CD8+ T cells from peripheral blood mononuclear cells, taken in the second trimester of pregnancy. The receptors were gathered from a female donor with multiple sclerosis, enrolled in a pregnancy study.

In DNA form, the CDR3 reads TGCAGCGTCGGGGGCACTGAAGCTTTCTTT. This translates into CSVGGTEAFF. The chain uses TRBV29-1 and TRBJ1-1; TRBD1 might be the D (5 bases). The CDR3 contains 10 residues. V was trimmed by 6 bases and J by 4 bases, leaving 6 bases between them. Germline V gives CDR1 SQVTM, CDR2 ANQGSEA.

The chain links TRBV9 to TRBJ2-7, with TRBD1 matching 8 bases. The trim removed 7 bases at V and 2 bases at J, leaving 11 bases unmatched. Per the germline V gene, CDR1 is SGDLS and CDR2 is YYNGEE. This CDR3 comprises 15 residues. This CDR3 is CASSRDPDRAYEQYF. The CDR3 coding sequence is TGTGCCAGCTCTCGAGATCCGGACAGGGCCTACGAGCAGTACTTC.

The rearrangement links TRBV4-1 to TRBJ1-1, with TRBD1 identical over 7 bases. V lost 3 bases and J lost 6; bases outside the gene matches: 10. Per germline, CDR1 MGHRA and CDR2 YSYEKL. This CDR3 comprises 15 residues. The chain's CDR3 is CASSQFSGQFAEAFF. The CDR3 region has the DNA TGCGCCAGCAGCCAGTTCTCGGGACAGTTTGCTGAAGCTTTCTTT.

The J gene is TRBJ2-1, the V gene TRBV7-3; TRBD2 agrees at 9 bases. The CDR3 contains 15 residues. After removal of 4 bases from V and 8 bases from J, the junction contained 9 bases not matched to a gene. Germline V gene data show CDR1 as SGHTA and CDR2 as FQGTGA. The CDR3 sequence: CASSSLAGGVDEQFF. In nucleotides, the CDR3 is TGTGCCAGCAGCTCCCTCGCGGGGGGGGTGGATGAGCAGTTCTTC. Full variable domain (rest looked up from reference TRBV7-3 and TRBJ2-1): GAGVSQTPSNKVTEKGKYVELRCDPISGHTALYWYRQSLGQGPEFLIYFQGTGAADDSGLPNDRFFAVRPEGSVSTLKIQRTERGDSAVYLCASSSLAGGVDEQFFGPGTRLTVL.

The chain is built from TRBV5-1 and TRBJ2-1; 7 nucleotides match TRBD1. V lost 4 bases and J lost 8; bases outside the gene matches: 6. The length of the CDR3 is 13 residues. The germline V gene encodes CDR1 SGHRS and CDR2 YFSETQ. CDR3 amino acids: CASSTDRFDEQFF. CDR3 coding DNA: TGCGCCAGCAGCACGGACAGGTTCGATGAGCAGTTCTTC.

The V and J genes are TRBV19 and TRBJ1-5, with D maybe TRBD1 (5 bases). V lost 5 bases to trimming and J lost 3 bases, with 8 bases between them. The germline CDR1 and CDR2 sequences are LNHDA and SQIVND (reference sequence). The CDR3 has 13 amino acids. Written as DNA, the CDR3 is TGTGCCAGTAGTTCAGGGTTCAATCAGCCCCAGCATTTT. Protein product: CASSSGFNQPQHF.

The chain employs TRBV9 and TRBJ1-1, with TRBD1 as a possible D gene (5 bases). V lost 3 bases, J lost 7 bases, and 16 bases lay in between. CDR1 and CDR2 from the germline V gene are SGDLS and YYNGEE. This CDR3 contains 14 residues. CDR3 DNA: TGTGCCAGCAGCGCTGGCCCGGGGGTTTATGAAGCTTTCTTT. It codes for CASSAGPGVYEAFF. The variable domain in full, completed from reference TRBV9 and TRBJ1-1, reads DSGVTQTPKHLITATGQRVTLRCSPRSGDLSVYWYQQSLDQGLQFLIQYYNGEERAKGNILERFSAQQFPDLHSELNLSSLELGDSALYFCASSAGPGVYEAFFGQGTRLTVV.

V usage is TRBV4-3 and J usage is TRBJ2-7, with D tentatively TRBD2 (7 bases). This CDR3 has 16 amino acids. Germline CDR1 and CDR2: LGHNA and YSLEER. Trimming pared 0 bases from V and 5 bases from J, leaving 17 bases between. The CDR3 loop is CASSQDRGGGLNEQYF. CDR3 DNA sequence: TGCGCCAGCAGCCAAGATCGTGGGGGGGGCCTGAACGAGCAGTACTTC.

This clone was counted between two and nine times. The V gene is TRBV4-3, the J gene TRBJ1-1; TRBD1 aligns across 8 bases. Germline loops: CDR1 LGHNA, CDR2 YSLEER. This CDR3 contains 13 residues. The trim removed 4 bases at V and 8 bases at J, leaving 6 bases unmatched. CDR3 residues: CASSPQGADEAFF. CDR3 nucleotides: TGCGCCAGCAGCCCGCAGGGGGCTGACGAAGCTTTCTTT.

For this clone: At one of its ends the junction is not consistent with the germline gene, which may arise from a read error. V is TRBV2 and J is TRBJ2-6; TRBD1 aligns across 7 bases. Germline loops: CDR1 SNHLY, CDR2 FYNNEI. CDR3 length equals 11 residues. CDR3 residues: CASSEGQGLLF. The CDR3 coding sequence is TGTGCCAGCAGTGAAGGACAGGGCCTCCTGTTC.

The chain couples TRBV4-1 to TRBJ1-1; TRBD1 matches at 7 bases. The V gene end was trimmed by 4 bases and the J gene end by 0 bases; junction bases not matched to a gene: 8. The CDR3 sequence is 16 residues long. Germline CDR1 reads MGHRA; CDR2 reads YSYEKL. The CDR3 spells CASSPRQGTLNTEAFF. The CDR3 DNA reads as TGCGCCAGCAGCCCAAGACAGGGTACTCTGAACACTGAAGCTTTCTTT.

The gene calls are TRBV6-1 and TRBJ2-3; 10 bases fit TRBD2. Germline CDR1 MNHNS, CDR2 SASEGT. Trimming cost V 2 bases and J 4 bases; bases outside gene matches: 9. CDR3 length: 17 residues. CDR3 residues: CASSESISGGASDTQYF. DNA for the CDR3: TGTGCCAGCAGTGAATCGATAAGCGGGGGGGCCTCAGATACGCAGTATTTT.

The sample holds one count of this clone. The chain carries TRBV11-2 and TRBJ2-7, with TRBD1 as a possible D gene (5 bases). Trimming stripped 4 bases from V and 3 bases from J, with 16 bases between. This CDR3 has 15 residues. Germline V gives CDR1 SGHAT, CDR2 FQNNGV. CDR3 DNA sequence: TGTGCCAGCAGCTCGATAAAAGACAGAGACTACGAGCAGTACTTC. Protein product: CASSSIKDRDYEQYF. The variable domain in full, completed from reference TRBV11-2 and TRBJ2-7, reads EAGVAQSPRYKIIEKRQSVAFWCNPISGHATLYWYQQILGQGPKLLIQFQNNGVVDDSQLPKDRFSAERLKGVDSTLKIQPAKLEDSAVYLCASSSIKDRDYEQYFGPGTRLTVT.

V and J are TRBV7-9 and TRBJ2-7; D not resolved. CDR1 is SEHNR and CDR2 is FQNEAQ in the germline V gene (reference sequence). V lost 6 bases, J lost 5 bases, and 11 bases lay in between. The CDR3 is 12 amino acids. The CDR3 protein is CASRTINHEQYF. In DNA, the CDR3 is TGTGCCAGCAGAACAATCAACCACGAGCAGTACTTC. The entire variable domain, with the rest obtained from reference TRBV7-9 and TRBJ2-7, is as follows: DTGVSQNPRHKITKRGQNVTFRCDPISEHNRLYWYRQTLGQGPEFLTYFQNEAQLEKSRLLSDRFSAERPKGSFSTLEIQRTEQGDSAMYLCASRTINHEQYFGPGTRLTVT.

This clone was detected once. The chain has TRBV29-1 and TRBJ1-1; 12 nucleotides line up with TRBD1. This CDR3 is 14 amino acids long. Germline V gives CDR1 SQVTM, CDR2 ANQGSEA. With 1 base clipped from V and 10 bases from J, the junction kept 7 bases outside the gene matches. The CDR3 reads CSVEGWDRGPAAFF. The CDR3 bases are TGCAGCGTTGAAGGGTGGGACAGGGGGCCCGCAGCTTTCTTT.

The V and J genes are TRBV29-1 and TRBJ2-7, with TRBD1 matching over 10 bases. The CDR3 has 15 residues. V trimming: 3 bases; J trimming: 2 bases; junction bases outside the gene matches: 7. Germline CDR1 SQVTM, CDR2 ANQGSEA. The CDR3 spells CSVDGGTGVTYEQYF. In DNA, the CDR3 is TGCAGCGTTGATGGGGGGACAGGGGTTACCTACGAGCAGTACTTC.

This chain joins TRBV13 and TRBJ1-4; TRBD1 is a possible D gene (5 bases). V lost 1 base, J lost 11 bases, and 8 bases lay in between. CDR3 length equals 12 residues. In germline, CDR1 is PRHDT, CDR2 FYEKMQ (reference sequence). The CDR3 region is CASSLEGRKLFF. The CDR3 region has the DNA TGTGCCAGCAGCTTAGAGGGGAGGAAACTGTTTTTT. Looking up the rest from reference TRBV13 and TRBJ1-4 gives the full variable domain: AAGVIQSPRHLIKEKRETATLKCYPIPRHDTVYWYQQGPGQDPQFLISFYEKMQSDKGSIPDRFSAQQFSDYHSELNMSSLELGDSALYFCASSLEGRKLFFGSGTQLSVL.

The rearrangement uses TRBV27 and TRBJ1-2, with D possibly matching TRBD1 (6 bases). Germline V gene data show CDR1 as MNHEY and CDR2 as SMNVEV (reference sequence). Trimming removed 6 bases from V and 8 bases from J, with 19 bases in between. This CDR3 comprises 14 residues. CDR3 sequence (DNA): TGTGCCAGCAGGAAGAGACAGGAACTACTCGGCTACACCTTC. It specifies CASRKRQELLGYTF.